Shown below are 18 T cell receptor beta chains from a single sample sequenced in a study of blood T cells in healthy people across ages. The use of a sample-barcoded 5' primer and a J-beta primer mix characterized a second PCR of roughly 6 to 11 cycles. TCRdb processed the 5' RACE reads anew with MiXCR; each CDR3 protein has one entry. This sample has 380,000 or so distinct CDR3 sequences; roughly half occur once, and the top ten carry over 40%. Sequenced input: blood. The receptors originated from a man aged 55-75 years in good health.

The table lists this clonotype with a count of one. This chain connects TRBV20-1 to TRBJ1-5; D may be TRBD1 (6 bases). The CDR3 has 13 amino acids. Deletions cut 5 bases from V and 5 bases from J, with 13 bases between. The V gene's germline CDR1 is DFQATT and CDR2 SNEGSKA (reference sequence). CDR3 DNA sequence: TGCAGTGCTTATCCCCCAGGGGATCAGCCCCAGCATTTT. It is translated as CSAYPPGDQPQHF.

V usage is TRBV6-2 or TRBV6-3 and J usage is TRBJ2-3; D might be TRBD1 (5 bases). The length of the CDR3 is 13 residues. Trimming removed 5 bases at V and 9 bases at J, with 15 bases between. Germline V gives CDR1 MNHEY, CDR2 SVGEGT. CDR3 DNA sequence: TGTGCCAGCAGTGACAAGGGGCTAGGGACGCAGTATTTT. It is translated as CASSDKGLGTQYF.

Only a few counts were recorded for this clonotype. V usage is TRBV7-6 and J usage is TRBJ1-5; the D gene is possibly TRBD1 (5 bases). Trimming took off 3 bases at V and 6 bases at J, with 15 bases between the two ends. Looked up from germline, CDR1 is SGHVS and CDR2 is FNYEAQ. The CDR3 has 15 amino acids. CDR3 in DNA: TGTGCCAGCAGCTTCGGAGGGCAGGGTAGTCAGCCCCAGCATTTT. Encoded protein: CASSFGGQGSQPQHF.

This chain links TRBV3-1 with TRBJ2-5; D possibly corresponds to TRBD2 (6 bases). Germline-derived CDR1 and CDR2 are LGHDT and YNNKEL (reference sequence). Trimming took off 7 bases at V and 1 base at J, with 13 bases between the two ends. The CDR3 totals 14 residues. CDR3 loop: CASTGGAVQETQYF. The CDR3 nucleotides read TGTGCCAGCACCGGAGGGGCGGTCCAAGAGACCCAGTACTTC.

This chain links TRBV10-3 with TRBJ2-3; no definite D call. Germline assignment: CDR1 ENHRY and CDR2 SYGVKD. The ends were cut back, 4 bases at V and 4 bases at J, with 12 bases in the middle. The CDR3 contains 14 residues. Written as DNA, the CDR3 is TGTGCCATCAGTGGTCGTCTAGTACCAGATACGCAGTATTTT. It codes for CAISGRLVPDTQYF.

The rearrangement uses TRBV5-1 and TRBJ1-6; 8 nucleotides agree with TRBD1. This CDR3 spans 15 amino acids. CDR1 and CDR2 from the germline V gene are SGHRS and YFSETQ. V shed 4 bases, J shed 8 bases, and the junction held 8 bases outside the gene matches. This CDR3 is CASSGVTGEYSPLHF. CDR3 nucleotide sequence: TGCGCCAGCAGCGGGGTGACAGGGGAGTATTCACCCCTCCACTTT. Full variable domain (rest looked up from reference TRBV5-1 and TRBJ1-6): KAGVTQTPRYLIKTRGQQVTLSCSPISGHRSVSWYQQTPGQGLQFLFEYFSETQRNKGNFPGRFSGRQFSNSRSEMNVSTLELGDSALYLCASSGVTGEYSPLHFGNGTRLTVT.

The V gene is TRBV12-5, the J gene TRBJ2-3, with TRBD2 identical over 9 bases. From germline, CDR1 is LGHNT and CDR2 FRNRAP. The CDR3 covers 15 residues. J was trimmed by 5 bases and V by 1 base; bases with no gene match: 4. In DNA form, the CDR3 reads TGTGCTAGTGGTTTGGATGCGGGAGGGATAGATACGCAGTATTTT. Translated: CASGLDAGGIDTQYF. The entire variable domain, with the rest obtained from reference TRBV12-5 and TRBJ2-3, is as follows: DARVTQTPRHKVTEMGQEVTMRCQPILGHNTVFWYRQTMMQGLELLAYFRNRAPLDDSGMPKDRFSAEMPDATLATLKIQPSEPRDSAVYFCASGLDAGGIDTQYFGPGTRLTVL.

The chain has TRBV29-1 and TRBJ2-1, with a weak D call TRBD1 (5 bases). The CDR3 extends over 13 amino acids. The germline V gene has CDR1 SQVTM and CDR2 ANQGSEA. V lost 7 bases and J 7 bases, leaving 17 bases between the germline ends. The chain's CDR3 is CSAPRVAGNEQFF. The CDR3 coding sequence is TGCAGCGCCCCTAGAGTGGCAGGGAATGAGCAGTTCTTC.

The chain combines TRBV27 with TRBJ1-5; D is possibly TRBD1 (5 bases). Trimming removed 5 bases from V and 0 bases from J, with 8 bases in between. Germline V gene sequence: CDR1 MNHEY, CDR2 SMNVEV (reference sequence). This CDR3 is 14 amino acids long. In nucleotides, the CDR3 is TGTGCCAGCAGTGGACATCTTAGCAATCAGCCCCAGCATTTT. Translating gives CASSGHLSNQPQHF.

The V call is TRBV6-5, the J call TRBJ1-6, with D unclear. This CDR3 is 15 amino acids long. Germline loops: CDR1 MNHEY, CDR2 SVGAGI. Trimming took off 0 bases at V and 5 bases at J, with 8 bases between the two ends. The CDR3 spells CASSYSGSHNSPLHF. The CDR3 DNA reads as TGTGCCAGCAGTTACTCCGGCAGCCATAATTCACCCCTCCACTTT.

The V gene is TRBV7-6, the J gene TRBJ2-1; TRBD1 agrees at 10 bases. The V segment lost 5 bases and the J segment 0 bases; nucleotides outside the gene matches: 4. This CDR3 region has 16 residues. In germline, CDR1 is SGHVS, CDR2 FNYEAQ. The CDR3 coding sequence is TGTGCCAGCAGCCCCTGGACAGGGGGCTCCTACAATGAGCAGTTCTTC. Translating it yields CASSPWTGGSYNEQFF.

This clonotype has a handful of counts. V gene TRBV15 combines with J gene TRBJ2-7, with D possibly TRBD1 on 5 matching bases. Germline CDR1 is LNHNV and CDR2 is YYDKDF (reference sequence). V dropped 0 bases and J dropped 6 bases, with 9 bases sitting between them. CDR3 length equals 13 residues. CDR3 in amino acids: CATSRDLRVEQYF. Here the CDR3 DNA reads TGTGCCACCAGCAGAGATCTCAGGGTCGAGCAGTACTTC. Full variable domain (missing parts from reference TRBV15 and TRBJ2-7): DAMVIQNPRYQVTQFGKPVTLSCSQTLNHNVMYWYQQKSSQAPKLLFHYYDKDFNNEADTPDNFQSRRPNTSFCFLDIRSPGLGDTAMYLCATSRDLRVEQYFGPGTRLTVT.

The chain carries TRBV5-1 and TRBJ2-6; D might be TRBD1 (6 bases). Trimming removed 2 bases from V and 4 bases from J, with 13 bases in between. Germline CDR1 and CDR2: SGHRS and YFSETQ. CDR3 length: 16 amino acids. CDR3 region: CASSFPQGSGANVLTF. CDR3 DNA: TGCGCCAGCAGCTTCCCACAGGGATCCGGGGCCAACGTCCTGACTTTC.

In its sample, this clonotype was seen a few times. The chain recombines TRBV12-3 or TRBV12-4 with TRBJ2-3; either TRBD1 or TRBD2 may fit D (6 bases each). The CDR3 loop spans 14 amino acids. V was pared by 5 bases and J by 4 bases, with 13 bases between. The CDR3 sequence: CASSRGAGADTQYF. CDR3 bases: TGTGCCAGCAGTAGGGGGGCAGGGGCAGATACGCAGTATTTT.

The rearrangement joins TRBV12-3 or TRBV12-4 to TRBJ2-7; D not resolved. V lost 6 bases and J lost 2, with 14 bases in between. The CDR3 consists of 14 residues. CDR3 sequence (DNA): TGTGCCAGCAGCCACAGAGTCAAACCCTACGAGCAGTACTTC. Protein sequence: CASSHRVKPYEQYF.

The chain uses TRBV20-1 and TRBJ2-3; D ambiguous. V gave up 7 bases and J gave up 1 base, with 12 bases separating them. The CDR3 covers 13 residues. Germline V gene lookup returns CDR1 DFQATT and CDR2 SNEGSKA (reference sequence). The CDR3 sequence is CSVLILRTDTQYF. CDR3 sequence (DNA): TGCAGTGTCCTTATCCTCCGCACAGATACGCAGTATTTT.

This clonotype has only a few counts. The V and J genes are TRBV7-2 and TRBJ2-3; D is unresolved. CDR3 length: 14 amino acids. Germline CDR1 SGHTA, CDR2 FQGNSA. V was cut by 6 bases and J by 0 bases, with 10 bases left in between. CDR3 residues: CASRPDTSTDTQYF. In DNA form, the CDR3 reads TGTGCCAGCAGGCCAGACACTAGCACAGATACGCAGTATTTT.

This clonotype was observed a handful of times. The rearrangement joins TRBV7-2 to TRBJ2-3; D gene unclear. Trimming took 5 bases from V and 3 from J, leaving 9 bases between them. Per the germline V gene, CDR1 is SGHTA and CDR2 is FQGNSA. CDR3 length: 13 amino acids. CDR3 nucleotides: TGTGCCAGCAGCACTCAGAGTACAGATACGCAGTATTTT. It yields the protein CASSTQSTDTQYF.